These 12 T cell receptor delta chains were all obtained from the same sample, sequenced in a study of gamma-delta chains in newborns, infants, children. TCRdb reanalyzed the reads using CATT. Of fewer than 6,000 delta-chain clones in the sample, 3.5% to 4% were seen once. The sample consisted of blood. All receptors derive from a child who was a newborn, infant or young child, either healthy, febrile or measles-vaccinated (not recorded which).

This clone has only a few counts. The protein in TCRdb stems from a much larger clone and differs at residue 6 from this DNA's translation, likely a read error; here the protein is translated from the DNA. The chain is built from TRDV3 and TRDJ2, with 8 positions matching TRDD3. From germline, CDR1 is TVYSNPD and CDR2 GDNSRS (reference sequence). CDR3 length equals 16 residues. V lost 5 bases, J lost 0 bases, and 11 bases stayed unmatched. CDR3 protein: CALRGEGYALTAQLFF. CDR3 nucleotides: TGTGCCCTCCGTGGTGAGGGATACGCTTTGACAGCACAACTCTTCTTT.

This clone was seen only a few times. A far larger clone is only one base removed, so a read error is likely. This same CDR3 is encoded by further DNA sequences in the sample. The chain combines TRDV2 with TRDJ1, with 8 bases matching TRDD3. CDR1 and CDR2 (germline): GEAIGNYY, EKD. The CDR3 extends over 19 amino acids. CDR3 sequence reads: CACDTVLGASDLYTDKLIF. CDR3 coding DNA: TGTGCCTGCGACACCGTACTGGGGGCGTCTGACCTCTACACCGATAAACTCATCTTT.

In its sample, this clone ranks as medium-sized. V gene TRDV2 combines with J gene TRDJ3; D uncertain. This CDR3 spans 18 amino acids. From germline, CDR1 is GEAIGNYY and CDR2 EKD. Trimming stripped 2 bases from V and 0 bases from J, with 13 bases between. The CDR3: CACDKRGTSSWDTRQMFF. The CDR3 DNA reads as TGTGCCTGTGACAAAAGGGGTACAAGCTCCTGGGACACCCGACAGATGTTTTTC.

Comment on this clone: The protein TCRdb gives is from a much larger clone and does not agree with this DNA's translation at residue 9, likely a read error; the protein shown here comes from the DNA. The chain couples TRDV1 to TRDJ1, with D perhaps TRDD3 (6 bases). CDR3 size: 18 residues. Germline V gene sequence: CDR1 TSWWSYY, CDR2 QGS. Trimming took off 0 bases at V and 0 bases at J, with 17 bases between the two ends. DNA for the CDR3: TGTGCTCTTGGGGAACTCCCCTACCGGGGGAGGTACACCGATAAACTCATCTTT. The encoded protein is CALGELPYRGRYTDKLIF.

This clone was seen only a few times. The junction and the germline gene differ at one end; a read error may be behind it. V gene TRDV2 combines with J gene TRDJ3; 11 bases are a match to TRDD3. CDR3 length: 19 residues. Per germline, CDR1 GEAIGNYY and CDR2 EKD. The CDR3 nucleotides are TGTGCCTGTGACACCGTGCTGGGGGATACTAGCTGGGACATCCGACAGATGTTTTTC. Translated, it gives CACDTVLGDTSWDIRQMFF.

This clone was seen a few times. A much larger clonotype is one base distant, so this may be a read error. The chain couples TRDV1 to TRDJ2, with 13 bases matching TRDD3. This CDR3 contains 24 residues. The V gene's germline CDR1 is TSWWSYY and CDR2 QGS. With V trimmed by 2 bases and J by 3 bases, 24 bases remained unmatched. CDR3 nucleotide sequence: TGTGCTCTTGGGGAATTTAGAACCTACTCGGGACTGGGGGATACGAGACTCCTGACAGCACAACTCTTCTTT. It encodes CALGEFRTYSGLGDTRLLTAQLFF.

By frequency in the sample, this clone is medium-sized. Other DNA sequences in the sample encode the same CDR3. The V gene is TRDV1, the J gene TRDJ1; 13 bases map to TRDD3. The CDR3 has 24 residues. Germline CDR1 is TSWWSYY and CDR2 is QGS. The ends lost 4 bases at V and 0 bases at J; junction bases unmatched: 26. The CDR3 nucleotides read TGTGCTCTTGGGGGCCGCCTTCCTAAGGAGTACTGGGGGATACGGGAGACGTACACCGATAAACTCATCTTT. It yields the protein CALGGRLPKEYWGIRETYTDKLIF.

This clone was seen a few times. A far bigger clonotype differs at one base, so this is likely a read error. Within the sample, other DNA sequences also encode this same CDR3. The genes are TRAV29/DV5 and TRDJ2, with 13 bases that match TRDD3. Per germline, CDR1 NSMFDY and CDR2 ISSIKDK. The CDR3 is 21 amino acids. CDR3 coding DNA: TGTGCCGCAAGCGGAATTTGGCCGCTCTACTGGGGGATACGGAGGGCAGCACAACTCTTCTTT. This sequence encodes CAASGIWPLYWGIRRAAQLFF.

This clone ranks as large. The same CDR3 can be traced to other DNA sequences in this sample. The V call is TRDV2, the J call TRDJ3; D is undetermined. CDR1 GEAIGNYY and CDR2 EKD come from the germline V gene. Trimming shortened V by 0 bases and J by 0 bases, and 17 bases separated the two germline ends. The CDR3 sequence is 20 residues long. The CDR3 loop reads CACDTVKEGQSSWDTRQMFF. The CDR3, as DNA: TGTGCCTGTGACACCGTCAAGGAGGGGCAAAGCTCCTGGGACACCCGACAGATGTTTTTC.

With respect to this clone: A read error may be the cause here, since a much bigger clone is one base away. Other DNA sequences from this sample encode an identical CDR3 as well. V is TRDV1 and J is TRDJ1; TRDD3 aligns across 12 bases. Trimming removed 4 bases from V and 3 bases from J; junction bases left unmatched: 21. The germline V gene has CDR1 TSWWSYY and CDR2 QGS. The CDR3 runs 21 residues. CDR3 nucleotides: TGTGCTCTTGGGGGACTCAGAGTCGTACTGGGGGATACTAGGGAGGCCGATAAACTCATCTTT. Residues: CALGGLRVVLGDTREADKLIF.

With regard to this clone: The protein TCRdb lists belongs to a much larger clone and differs from this DNA's translation at residue 6, which points to a read error; the protein shown is made from the DNA. V and J are TRDV3 and TRDJ1, with D possibly TRDD3 on 5 matching bases. From germline, CDR1 is TVYSNPD and CDR2 GDNSRS (reference sequence). The CDR3 consists of 17 residues. Trimming shortened V by 2 bases and J by 0 bases, and 22 bases separated the two germline ends. CDR3 loop: CAFPLEDKEEYTDKLIF. DNA of the CDR3: TGTGCCTTTCCGCTGGAGGATAAGGAGGAGTACACCGATAAACTCATCTTT. The whole variable domain, remainder taken from reference TRDV3 and TRDJ1, is CDKVTQSSPDQTVASGSEVVLLCTYDTVYSNPDLFWYRIRPDYSFQFVFYGDNSRSEGADFTQGRFSVKHILTQKAFHLVISPVRTEDSATYYCAFPLEDKEEYTDKLIFGKGTRVTVEP.

A note on this clone: A much larger clone lies a single base off, so this may be a read error. The same CDR3 can be traced to other DNA sequences in this sample. The genes are TRDV1 and TRDJ1; 7 bases align to TRDD3. Germline CDR1 and CDR2: TSWWSYY and QGS. The CDR3 consists of 17 residues. Trimming took 1 base from V and 0 from J; bases not matched to a gene: 8. CDR3 loop: CALGERRRGIYTDKLIF. The CDR3 DNA reads TGTGCTCTTGGGGAACGTAGGAGGGGGATCTACACCGATAAACTCATCTTT.